This T cell receptor (beta chain) comes out of a study of molecular identifiers for immune sequencing clone quantification. Across the whole study: In the replicates, RNA derived from approximately 20,000 or 100,000 naive CD8 cells was divided into five parts, and four were sequenced. Study-level results: Over 98% of effector molecules, but under 1% in naive cells, were held by clones with more than 20 RNA copies.

The authors gated naive CD8 T cells as CD8+CD4-CCR7+CD45RA+ for sorting. The CDR3 sequence is 13 residues long. CDR1 is MNHEY, CDR2 SVGEGT, per germline. V was cut by 6 bases and J by 7 bases, with 13 bases left in between. Making the bulk TCR libraries relied on previously described methods and listed TCR primers. TCRdb independently ran MiXCR on the PCR reads; one entry per CDR3 protein. The sample yields about 86,000 distinct CDR3 sequences, 20% to 30% seen once. In regard to this clonotype: Its specificity is not known.

The specimen sequenced was naive CD8+ T cells from blood, with Jurkat cell RNA spiked in. The subset denotes: FACS-sorted CD8+CD4-CCR7+CD45RA+ naive T cells. This chain uses TRBV6-2 or TRBV6-3 with TRBJ2-1; perhaps D is TRBD1 or TRBD2 (5 bases each). The TCR was taken from a human donor in good health. Some libraries in this study had Jurkat cell RNA spiked in. CDR3 region: CASRSRDENEQFF. Written as DNA, the CDR3 is TGTGCCAGCAGGAGCAGGGACGAGAATGAGCAGTTCTTC.